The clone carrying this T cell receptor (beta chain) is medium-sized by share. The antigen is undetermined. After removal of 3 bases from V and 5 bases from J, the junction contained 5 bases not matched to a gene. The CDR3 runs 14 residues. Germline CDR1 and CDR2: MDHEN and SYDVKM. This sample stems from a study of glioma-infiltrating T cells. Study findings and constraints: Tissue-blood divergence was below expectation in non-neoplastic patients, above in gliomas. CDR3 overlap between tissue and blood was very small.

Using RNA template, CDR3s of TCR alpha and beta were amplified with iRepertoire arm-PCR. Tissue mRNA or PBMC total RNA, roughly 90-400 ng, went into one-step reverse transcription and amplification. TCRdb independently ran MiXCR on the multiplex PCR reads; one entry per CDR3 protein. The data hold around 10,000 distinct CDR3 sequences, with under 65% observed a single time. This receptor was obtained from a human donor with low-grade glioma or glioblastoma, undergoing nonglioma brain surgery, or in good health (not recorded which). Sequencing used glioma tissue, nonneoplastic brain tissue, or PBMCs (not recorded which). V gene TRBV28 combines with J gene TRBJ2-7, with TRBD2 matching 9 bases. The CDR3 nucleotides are TGTGCCAGCAGTTTGCGGGGGGGAGGAGACGAGCAGTACTTC. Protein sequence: CASSLRGGGDEQYF.